The 3 T cell receptor beta chains below were found in one sample sequenced in a study of blood T cell repertoires in COVID-19. Generated by immunoSEQ multiplex PCR, the TCRdb table keeps only in-frame clones and is missing some. The data hold over 150,000 clones, with about 84% observed a single time. Source material: peripheral blood. The source of these receptors is a human donor in a cohort sampled during active COVID-19.

The rearrangement uses TRBV11-2 and TRBJ2-7; a weak D match, TRBD2 (6 bases). The V end lost 4 bases, the J end lost 2 bases, and 18 bases lay between the germline ends. The germline CDR1 and CDR2 sequences are SGHAT and FQNNGV. The CDR3 contains 16 residues. The CDR3 sequence is CASSSPRGIRTYEQYF. CDR3 coding DNA: TGTGCCAGCAGCTCCCCCCGGGGGATTAGAACCTACGAGCAGTACTTC.

The V and J genes are TRBV11-3 and TRBJ2-2; 14 positions match TRBD2. The CDR3 spans 17 residues. The V and J ends lost 5 bases and 8 bases, in that order; junction bases with no gene match: 10. Germline CDR1 reads SGHNT; CDR2 reads YENEEA. The CDR3 DNA reads as TGTGCCAGCAGCCCCGCGACTAGCGGGGGGGCGTTGGGGGAGCTGTTTTTT. It codes for CASSPATSGGALGELFF.

This sequence joins TRBV2 and TRBJ2-7; TRBD2 is a possible D gene (5 bases). CDR3 size: 11 residues. Trimming shortened V by 3 bases and J by 6 bases, and 6 bases separated the two germline ends. Germline V gene data show CDR1 as SNHLY and CDR2 as FYNNEI. The CDR3 spells CASSEGSEQYF. CDR3 nucleotides: TGTGCCAGCAGTGAGGGGAGCGAGCAGTACTTC.